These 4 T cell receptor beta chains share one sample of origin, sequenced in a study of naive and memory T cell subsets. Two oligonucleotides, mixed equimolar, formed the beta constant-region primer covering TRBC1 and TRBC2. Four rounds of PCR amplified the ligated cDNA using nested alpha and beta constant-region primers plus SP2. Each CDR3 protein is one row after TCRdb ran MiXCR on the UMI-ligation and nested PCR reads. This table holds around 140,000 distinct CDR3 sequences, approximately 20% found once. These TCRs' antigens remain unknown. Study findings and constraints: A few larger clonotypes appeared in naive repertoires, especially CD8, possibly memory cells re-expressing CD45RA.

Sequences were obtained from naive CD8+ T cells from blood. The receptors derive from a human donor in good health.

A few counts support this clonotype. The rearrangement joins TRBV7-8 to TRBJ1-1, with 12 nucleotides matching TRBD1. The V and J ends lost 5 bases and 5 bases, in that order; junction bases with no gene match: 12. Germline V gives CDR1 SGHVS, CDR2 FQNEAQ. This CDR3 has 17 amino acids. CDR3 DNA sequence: TGTGCCAGCAGCCCCAGGGGGACAGGGGGCATCGGGACTGAAGCTTTCTTT. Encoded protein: CASSPRGTGGIGTEAFF. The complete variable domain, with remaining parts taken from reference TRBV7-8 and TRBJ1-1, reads GAGVSQSPRYKVAKRGQDVALRCDPISGHVSLFWYQQALGQGPEFLTYFQNEAQLDKSGLPSDRFFAERPEGSVSTLKIQRTQQEDSAVYLCASSPRGTGGIGTEAFFGQGTRLTVV.

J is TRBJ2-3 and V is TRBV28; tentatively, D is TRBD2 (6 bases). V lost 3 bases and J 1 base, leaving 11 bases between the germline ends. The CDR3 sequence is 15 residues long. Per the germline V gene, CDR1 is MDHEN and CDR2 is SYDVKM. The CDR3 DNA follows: TGTGCCAGCAGTTTCCTAGCGTCACGCACAGATACGCAGTATTTT. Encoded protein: CASSFLASRTDTQYF.

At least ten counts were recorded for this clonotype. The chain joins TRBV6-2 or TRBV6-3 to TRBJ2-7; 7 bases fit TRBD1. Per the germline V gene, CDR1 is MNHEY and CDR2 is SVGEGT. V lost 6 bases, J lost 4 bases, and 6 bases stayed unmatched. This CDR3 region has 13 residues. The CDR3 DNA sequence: TGTGCCAGCAGCCCTGGGACAGCTTACGAGCAGTACTTC. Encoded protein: CASSPGTAYEQYF.

The CDR3 sequence is CASSSQEEGNTIYF. The CDR3 DNA reads TGTGCCAGCAGCTCACAGGAGGAAGGAAACACCATATATTTT. The chain recombines TRBV3-1 with TRBJ1-3; the D gene is possibly TRBD1 (5 bases). CDR3 size: 14 residues. Germline values: CDR1 LGHDT, CDR2 YNNKEL (reference sequence). Trimming removed 5 bases from V and 4 bases from J, with 12 bases in between.